Below are 8 T cell receptor beta chains sequenced from a single sample in a study of blood T cell repertoires in COVID-19. Sequencing used immunoSEQ multiplex PCR; TCRdb keeps in-frame clones, though not all of them. Of more than 90,000 clones listed, around 88% are singletons. The sample consisted of peripheral blood. The receptors shown here come from an older woman with COVID-19, enrolled during active disease.

This sequence joins TRBV27 and TRBJ1-1, with 9 positions matching TRBD1. The CDR3 consists of 15 residues. Germline V CDR1 and CDR2: MNHEY, SMNVEV (reference sequence). The junction had 5 bases not matched to a gene; V was cut back by 4 bases and J by 2 bases. For the CDR3, the DNA is TGTGCCAGCAGTTCAGGGACAGGGAGCAACACTGAAGCTTTCTTT. Translation gives CASSSGTGSNTEAFF.

The V and J genes are TRBV7-2 and TRBJ1-2; D uncertain. Trimming removed 5 bases at V and 0 bases at J, with 7 bases between. The CDR3 runs to 13 residues. The germline CDR1 and CDR2 sequences are SGHTA and FQGNSA. CDR3 residues: CASSTRTNYGYTF. The CDR3 DNA is TGTGCCAGCAGCACCAGGACTAACTATGGCTACACCTTC.

The chain employs TRBV6-5 and TRBJ1-1; D unresolved. Germline V lookup: CDR1 MNHEY, CDR2 SVGAGI. V was clipped by 10 bases and J by 4 bases, with 16 bases between them. This CDR3 spans 13 amino acids. CDR3 bases: TGTGCCACCAGGAGGGTTTTCGGCACTGAAGCTTTCTTT. Encoded protein: CATRRVFGTEAFF.

The genes are TRBV28 and TRBJ1-5; no definite D call. The CDR3 has 13 amino acids. V was clipped by 8 bases and J by 2 bases, with 10 bases between them. Looked up from germline, CDR1 is MDHEN and CDR2 is SYDVKM. The CDR3 DNA follows: TGTGCCAGCCTAGGCGGTGGCAATCAGCCCCAGCATTTT. It translates to CASLGGGNQPQHF.

In DNA, the CDR3 is TGTGCCAGCAGTTACATGGGACACCAAAACTATGGCTACACCTTC. Translated: CASSYMGHQNYGYTF. The chain couples TRBV6-5 to TRBJ1-2, with a weak D call TRBD1 (6 bases). The germline V gene encodes CDR1 MNHEY and CDR2 SVGAGI. The CDR3 sequence is 15 residues long. V was cut by 2 bases and J by 2 bases, with 12 bases left in between.

J is TRBJ1-2 and V is TRBV7-2, with 10 bases matching TRBD1. V lost 5 bases and J lost 4; bases outside the gene matches: 7. CDR3 length: 15 amino acids. Germline V gene sequence: CDR1 SGHTA, CDR2 FQGNSA. The CDR3 region has the DNA TGTGCCAGCAGCCTCGGACAGGGGGGGTCCTATGGCTACACCTTC. Translated, it gives CASSLGQGGSYGYTF.

The gene calls are TRBV4-2 and TRBJ1-4; TRBD1 aligns across 9 bases. CDR1 is LGHNA and CDR2 is YNFKEQ in the germline V gene. V shed 0 bases, J shed 7 bases, and the junction held 9 bases outside the gene matches. The CDR3 spans 17 residues. The CDR3 is CASSQDFGGTGSEKLFF. The CDR3 nucleotides read TGTGCCAGCAGCCAAGATTTCGGGGGGACAGGGAGTGAAAAACTGTTTTTT.

The chain is built from TRBV9 and TRBJ2-1; the match to TRBD2 covers 7 bases. Per germline, CDR1 SGDLS and CDR2 YYNGEE. The CDR3 length is 15 residues. V lost 0 bases, J lost 6 bases, and 6 bases stayed unmatched. The CDR3 nucleotides are TGTGCCAGCAGCGTAGGTAGCGGGCCGGGCAATGAGCAGTTCTTC. This gives the protein CASSVGSGPGNEQFF.